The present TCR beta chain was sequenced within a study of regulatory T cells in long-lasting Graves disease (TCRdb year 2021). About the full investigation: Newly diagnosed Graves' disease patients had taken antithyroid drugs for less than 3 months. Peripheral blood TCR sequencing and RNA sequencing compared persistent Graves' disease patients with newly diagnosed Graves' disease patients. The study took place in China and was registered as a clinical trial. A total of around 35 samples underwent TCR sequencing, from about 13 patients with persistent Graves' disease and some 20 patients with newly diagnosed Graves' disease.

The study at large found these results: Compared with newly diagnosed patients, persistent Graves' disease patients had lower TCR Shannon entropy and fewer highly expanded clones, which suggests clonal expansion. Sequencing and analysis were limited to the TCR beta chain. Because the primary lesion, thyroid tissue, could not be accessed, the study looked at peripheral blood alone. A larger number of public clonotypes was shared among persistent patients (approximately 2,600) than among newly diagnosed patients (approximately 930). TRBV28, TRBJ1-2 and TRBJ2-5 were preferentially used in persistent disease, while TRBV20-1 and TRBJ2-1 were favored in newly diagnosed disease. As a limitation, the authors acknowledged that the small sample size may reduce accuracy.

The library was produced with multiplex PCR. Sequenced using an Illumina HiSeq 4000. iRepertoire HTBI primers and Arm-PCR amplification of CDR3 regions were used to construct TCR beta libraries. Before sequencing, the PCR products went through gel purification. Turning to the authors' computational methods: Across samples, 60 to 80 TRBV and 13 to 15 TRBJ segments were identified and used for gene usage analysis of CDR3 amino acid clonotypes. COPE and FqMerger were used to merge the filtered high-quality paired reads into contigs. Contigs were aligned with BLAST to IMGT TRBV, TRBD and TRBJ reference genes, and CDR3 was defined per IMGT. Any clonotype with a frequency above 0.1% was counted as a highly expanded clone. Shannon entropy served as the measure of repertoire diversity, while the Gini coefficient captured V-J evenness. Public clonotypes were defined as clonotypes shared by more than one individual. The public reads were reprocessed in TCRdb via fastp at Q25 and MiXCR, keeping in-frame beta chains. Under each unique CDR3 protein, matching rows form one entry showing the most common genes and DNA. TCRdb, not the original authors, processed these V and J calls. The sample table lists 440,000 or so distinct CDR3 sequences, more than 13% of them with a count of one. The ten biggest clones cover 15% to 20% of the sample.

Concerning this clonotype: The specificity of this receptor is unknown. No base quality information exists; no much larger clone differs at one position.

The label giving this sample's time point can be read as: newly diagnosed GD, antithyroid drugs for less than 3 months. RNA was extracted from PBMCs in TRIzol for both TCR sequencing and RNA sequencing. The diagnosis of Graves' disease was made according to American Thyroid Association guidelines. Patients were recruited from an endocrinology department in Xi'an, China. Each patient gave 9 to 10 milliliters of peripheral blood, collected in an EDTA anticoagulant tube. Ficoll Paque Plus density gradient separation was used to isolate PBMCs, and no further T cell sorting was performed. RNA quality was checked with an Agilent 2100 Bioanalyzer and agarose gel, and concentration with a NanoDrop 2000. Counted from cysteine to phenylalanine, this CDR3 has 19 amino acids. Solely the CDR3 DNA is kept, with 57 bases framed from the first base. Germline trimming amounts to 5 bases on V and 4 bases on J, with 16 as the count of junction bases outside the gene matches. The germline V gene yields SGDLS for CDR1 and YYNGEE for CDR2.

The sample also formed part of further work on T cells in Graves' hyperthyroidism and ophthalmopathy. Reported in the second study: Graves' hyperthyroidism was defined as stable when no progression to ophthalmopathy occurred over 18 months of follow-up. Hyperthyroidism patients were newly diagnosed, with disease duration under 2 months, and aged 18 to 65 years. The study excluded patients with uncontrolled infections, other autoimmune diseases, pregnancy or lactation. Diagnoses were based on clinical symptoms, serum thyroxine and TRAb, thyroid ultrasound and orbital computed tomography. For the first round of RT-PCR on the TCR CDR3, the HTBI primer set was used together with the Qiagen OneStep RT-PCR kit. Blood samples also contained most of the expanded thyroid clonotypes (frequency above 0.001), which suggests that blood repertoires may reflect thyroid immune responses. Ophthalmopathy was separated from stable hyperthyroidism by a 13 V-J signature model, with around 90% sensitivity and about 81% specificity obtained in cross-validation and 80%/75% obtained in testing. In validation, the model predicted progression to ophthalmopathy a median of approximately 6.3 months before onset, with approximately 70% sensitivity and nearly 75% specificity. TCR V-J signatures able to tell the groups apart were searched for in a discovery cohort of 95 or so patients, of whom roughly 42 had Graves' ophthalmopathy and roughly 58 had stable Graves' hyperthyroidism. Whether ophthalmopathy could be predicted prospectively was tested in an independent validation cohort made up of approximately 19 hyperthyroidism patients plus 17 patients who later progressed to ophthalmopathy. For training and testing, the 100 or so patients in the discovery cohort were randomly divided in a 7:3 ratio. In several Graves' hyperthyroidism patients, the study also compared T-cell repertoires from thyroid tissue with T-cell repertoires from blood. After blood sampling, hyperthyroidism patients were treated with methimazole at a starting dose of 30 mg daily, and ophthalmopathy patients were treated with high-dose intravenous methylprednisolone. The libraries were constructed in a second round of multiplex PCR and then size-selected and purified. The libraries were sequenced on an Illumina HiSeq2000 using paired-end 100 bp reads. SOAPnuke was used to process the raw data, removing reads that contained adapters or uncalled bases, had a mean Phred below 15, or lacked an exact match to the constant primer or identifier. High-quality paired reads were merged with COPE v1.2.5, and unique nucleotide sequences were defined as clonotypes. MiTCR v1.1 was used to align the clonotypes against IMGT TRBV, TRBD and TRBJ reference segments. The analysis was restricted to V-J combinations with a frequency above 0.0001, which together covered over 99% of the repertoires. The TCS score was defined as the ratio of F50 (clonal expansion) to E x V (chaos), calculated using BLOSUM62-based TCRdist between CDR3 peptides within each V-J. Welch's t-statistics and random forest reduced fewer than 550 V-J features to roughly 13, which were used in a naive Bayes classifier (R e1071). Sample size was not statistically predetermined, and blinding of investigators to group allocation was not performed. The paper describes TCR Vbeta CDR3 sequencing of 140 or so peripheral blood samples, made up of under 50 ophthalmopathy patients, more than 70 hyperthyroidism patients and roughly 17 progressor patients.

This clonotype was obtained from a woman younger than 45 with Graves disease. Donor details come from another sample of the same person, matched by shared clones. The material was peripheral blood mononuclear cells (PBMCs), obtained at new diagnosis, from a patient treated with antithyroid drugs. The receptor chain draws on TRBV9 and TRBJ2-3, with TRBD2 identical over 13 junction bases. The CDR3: CASSLWGLAGTNRPDTQYF. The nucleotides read TGTGCCAGCAGTCTCTGGGGACTAGCGGGAACTAACCGACCAGATACGCAGTATTTT.